The rows below give T cell receptor beta chains drawn from one sample of a study of T-cell memory formation after mild COVID-19. TCRdb re-derived calls from the 5' RACE reads in MiXCR, one entry per CDR3 protein. The sample holds around 35,000 distinct CDR3 sequences, 7% to 9.5% seen once. The sequencing sample was made of PBMCs or a T cell subset sorted from them (not recorded which). The receptor set was obtained from a young man who had mild COVID-19 (a few samples of this study predate the infection). Cell type and time point are not known. CDR3s include the opening cysteine and the closing phenylalanine or tryptophan. D genes are given only for firm matches. Clone size is not always given. Where it is, it says once, few, many or a class for expanded clones.

TGCAGTGCCACATTTACCAATCAGCCCCAGCATTTT CSATFTNQPQHF TRBJ1-5 NA TRBV20-1 many
TGCGCCAGCACCAGCGAGGGTGATACGCAGTATTTT CASTSEGDTQYF TRBJ2-3 NA TRBV5-1 many
TGTGCCAGCAGTCCCACGGGACTCCAAGAGACCCAGTACTTC CASSPTGLQETQYF TRBJ2-5 NA TRBV12-3/TRBV12-4 many
TGTGCCAGCAGCCAAATACGGGGGACTTTATACAATGAGCAGTTCTTC CASSQIRGTLYNEQFF TRBJ2-1 NA TRBV4-2 many
TGTGCCAGCAGCCAAGAGGGATACACTGAAGCTTTCTTT CASSQEGYTEAFF TRBJ1-1 NA TRBV4-2 NA
TGCGCCAGCAGCCAAGCTTCATCCCCAGTTCCCCGAAACACCATATATTTT CASSQASSPVPRNTIYF TRBJ1-3 NA TRBV4-3 many
TGTGCCAGCAGTCTCCGGGACGGGAACACTGAAGCTTTCTTT CASSLRDGNTEAFF TRBJ1-1 NA TRBV12-3/TRBV12-4 few
TGTGCCAGCAGCTTGGAAAAGGGTATTCGAAATTCACCCCTCCACTTT CASSLEKGIRNSPLHF TRBJ1-6 NA TRBV5-4 NA
TGCGCCAGCAGCTTGGCCACACGAAGCACAGATACGCAGTATTTT CASSLATRSTDTQYF TRBJ2-3 NA TRBV5-1 many
TGTGCCACCAGTGATTCGAGGCAGGGGGCAAGCAATGAGCAGTTCTTC CATSDSRQGASNEQFF TRBJ2-1 TRBD1 TRBV24-1 many
TGTGCCAGCAGCCCCCGACAGGGGGCCTCTGGGGCCAACGTCCTGACTTTC CASSPRQGASGANVLTF TRBJ2-6 TRBD1 TRBV4-2 many
TGTGCCAGCAGTGAAGCGGAGGGGGCGAGCTATGGCTACACCTTC CASSEAEGASYGYTF TRBJ1-2 TRBD1 TRBV6-1 many
TGCGCCAGCAGCCAAGAAGGCGCGCTTGGGATCGGCACAGATACGCAGTATTTT CASSQEGALGIGTDTQYF TRBJ2-3 NA TRBV4-3 many
TGTGCCAGTAGTATAGTCGGAGCCACTAATGAAAAACTGTTTTTT CASSIVGATNEKLFF TRBJ1-4 NA TRBV19 many
TGTGCCAGCAGTCACGGGACCAGCACAGATACGCAGTATTTT CASSHGTSTDTQYF TRBJ2-3 NA TRBV6-5 NA
TGTGCCAGTAGTATCGTGTTACAAGAGACCCAGTACTTC CASSIVLQETQYF TRBJ2-5 NA TRBV19 NA
TGCAGCGTTGAAGATCAGGATAGCGGCAATGAGCAGTTCTTC CSVEDQDSGNEQFF TRBJ2-1 NA TRBV29-1 few
TGTGCCAGCAGCCAATCCATAGGGGGCGTCACAGATACGCAGTATTTT CASSQSIGGVTDTQYF TRBJ2-3 TRBD1 TRBV16 many
TGTGCCAGCAGCCAAGATCCGACCTCTCTCGAAAAACTGTTTTTT CASSQDPTSLEKLFF TRBJ1-4 NA TRBV4-2 many
TGTGCCAGCAGCCGGGGTTTAAGCACAGATACGCAGTATTTT CASSRGLSTDTQYF TRBJ2-3 NA TRBV4-2 many
TGTGCCAGCAGTTTAGTGTATCGGGAGACCCAGTACTTC CASSLVYRETQYF TRBJ2-5 NA TRBV25-1 many
TGTGCCAGCATTCTCGGCCCCCGGGAGACCCAGTACTTC CASILGPRETQYF TRBJ2-5 NA TRBV7-9 many
TGTGCCAGCAGCCCCAAACTAAAGCCAAGGGGCCTCGGGGAGCTGTTTTTT CASSPKLKPRGLGELFF TRBJ2-2 NA TRBV7-3 many
TGCAGTGCTAGAGACATTAAGGGAGCGGCCCTTTTTTGGTACACCTTC CSARDIKGAALFWYTF TRBJ1-2 NA TRBV20-1 many
TGCAGCGTTTCTTCGGGACTGCGCTATGGCTACACCTTC CSVSSGLRYGYTF TRBJ1-2 NA TRBV29-1 many
TGTGCCACCGAGCTTTTCGGGAACACTGAAGCTTTCTTT CATELFGNTEAFF TRBJ1-1 NA TRBV28 many
TGTGCCAGCAGCGGTTCGTGGGGAGGTGAGCAGTTCTTC CASSGSWGGEQFF TRBJ2-1 NA TRBV9 many
TGCGCCAGCAGCCGCCGGTTTTCAAATGAAAAACTGTTTTTT CASSRRFSNEKLFF TRBJ1-4 NA TRBV4-1 many
TGTGCCAGCAGTTTATCGGGCGGTAACTATGGCTACACCTTC CASSLSGGNYGYTF TRBJ1-2 NA TRBV27 many
TGTGCCAGCAGCTTTAGTGGACAGGCGTCTAGGGGGGAGACCCAGTACTTC CASSFSGQASRGETQYF TRBJ2-5 TRBD1 TRBV11-2 many
TGTGCCAGCAGTGGACAGGTGGGCAATCAGCCCCAGCATTTT CASSGQVGNQPQHF TRBJ1-5 NA TRBV2 NA
TGTGCCAGCAGCTTAGCCGATCAAGAGACCCAGTACTTC CASSLADQETQYF TRBJ2-5 NA TRBV11-3 many
TGTGCCACCAGCAGAGATTTGGGCAGTGCTTCCGGGGAGCTGTTTTTT CATSRDLGSASGELFF TRBJ2-2 NA TRBV15 few
TGCGCCAGCAGCTTAGGACACAGGGCCGAGGCGAACACTGAAGCTTTCTTT CASSLGHRAEANTEAFF TRBJ1-1 NA TRBV5-1 many
TGTGCCAGCAGTTACTCGCTTTATTCGCGGGTTACTGAAGCTTTCTTT CASSYSLYSRVTEAFF TRBJ1-1 NA TRBV6-2/TRBV6-3 many
TGTGCCAGCAGCGCGCCCGTGTGGGACCAAGAGACCCAGTACTTC CASSAPVWDQETQYF TRBJ2-5 NA TRBV7-9 NA
TGTGCCATCAGTGGCTTGGGCAATCAGCCCCAGCATTTT CAISGLGNQPQHF TRBJ1-5 NA TRBV10-3 many
TGTGCCAGCAGCTCTGTAGAGAGGGATACGCAGTATTTT CASSSVERDTQYF TRBJ2-3 NA TRBV7-2 few
TGTGCCAGTAGTAGAAAGGCGGTCGGGCTCCTCGAGCAGTACTTC CASSRKAVGLLEQYF TRBJ2-7 NA TRBV19 many
TGCAGTGCTCGGCCGTCTGAGCCTAAGGAGCAGTTCTTC CSARPSEPKEQFF TRBJ2-1 NA TRBV20-1 many
TGTGCCAGCAGTTCCCGGGGGACGGCGGGAAGGAGCTACACCTTC CASSSRGTAGRSYTF TRBJ1-2 NA TRBV6-5 many